This T cell receptor (beta chain) was captured by sequencing in a study of blood T cell repertoires in COVID-19. The wider study: Acute and convalescent COVID-19 samples came from the United States, Italy and Spain. Sources were T cells, B-cell-depleted T cells, or PBMCs; the material itself was cDNA or gDNA.

Original analysis: Nucleated cell number was recorded as an estimate derived from reference gene primer amplification. The repertoire was sequenced with immunoSEQ multiplex PCR; TCRdb's copy has only in-frame clones and lacks some. V, J and clone size are taken as reported in that table, and D and trimming were inferred from the DNA itself. The table has some 200,000 clones, 70% to 90% seen once. The CDR3 consists of 15 residues. Looked up from germline, CDR1 is MNHEY and CDR2 is SMNVEV (reference sequence). Trimming cost V 6 bases and J 0 bases, with 15 bases left between them. The sample was peripheral blood. This TCR was sampled from an elderly man with acute or convalescent COVID-19. The chain couples TRBV27 to TRBJ2-7, with a weak D call TRBD1 (6 bases). This CDR3 is CASRGAGTHSYEQYF. In DNA, the CDR3 is TGTGCCAGCAGGGGGGCCGGGACCCACTCCTACGAGCAGTACTTC.